These 18 T cell receptor beta chains came from one sample sequenced in a study of blood T cell repertoires in COVID-19. Generated by immunoSEQ multiplex PCR, the TCRdb table keeps only in-frame clones and is missing some. The sample yields about 170,000 clones, approximately 85% seen once. The sequencing sample was made of peripheral blood. The receptors come from a man between 60 and 75 years old who had recovered from COVID-19.

This sequence joins TRBV24-1 and TRBJ2-3, with D possibly matching TRBD2 (5 bases). Deletions cut 9 bases from V and 3 bases from J, with 12 bases between. CDR1 is KGHDR, CDR2 SFDVKD, per germline. This CDR3 comprises 13 residues. Here the CDR3 reads CATSPGDTDTQYF. CDR3 sequence (DNA): TGTGCCACCTCCCCCGGGGATACAGATACGCAGTATTTT.

The chain couples TRBV7-2 to TRBJ2-7; tentatively, D is TRBD1 (6 bases). V shed 4 bases and J shed 4 bases, with 11 bases lying between them. Looked up from germline, CDR1 is SGHTA and CDR2 is FQGNSA. The length of the CDR3 is 13 residues. DNA of the CDR3: TGTGCCAGCAGCTCGCGGACAGCTTACGAGCAGTACTTC. Amino acids: CASSSRTAYEQYF.

This chain joins TRBV5-1 and TRBJ1-1, with 9 nucleotides matching TRBD1. CDR1 and CDR2 from the germline V gene are SGHRS and YFSETQ. The J segment lost 3 bases and the V segment lost 5 bases, leaving 14 bases of the junction unmatched. This CDR3 region has 17 residues. The chain's CDR3 is CASSLGPGTGRDTEAFF. Written as DNA, the CDR3 is TGCGCCAGCAGTTTAGGACCCGGGACAGGGCGGGACACTGAAGCTTTCTTT. Full variable domain (rest looked up from reference TRBV5-1 and TRBJ1-1): KAGVTQTPRYLIKTRGQQVTLSCSPISGHRSVSWYQQTPGQGLQFLFEYFSETQRNKGNFPGRFSGRQFSNSRSEMNVSTLELGDSALYLCASSLGPGTGRDTEAFFGQGTRLTVV.

A single count supports this clone. The chain recombines TRBV29-1 with TRBJ2-2; 14 nucleotides agree with TRBD2. The ends lost 8 bases at V and 0 bases at J; junction bases unmatched: 14. CDR1 and CDR2 from the germline V gene are SQVTM and ANQGSEA. This CDR3 is 19 amino acids long. The CDR3 nucleotides are TGCAGCTTCCATCCGGGACTAGCGGGGGTCCCCGCGAACACCGGGGAGCTGTTTTTT. It yields the protein CSFHPGLAGVPANTGELFF.

This chain joins TRBV3-1 (or the pseudogene TRBV3-2) and TRBJ1-4; 7 bases are shared with TRBD1. Germline V lookup: CDR1 LGHDT, CDR2 YNNKEL (reference sequence). Trimming removed 4 bases from V and 8 bases from J; junction bases left unmatched: 7. The CDR3 runs 14 residues. CDR3 DNA sequence: TGTGCCAGCAGCCTGACAGGGAATAACGAAAAACTGTTTTTT. Translating gives CASSLTGNNEKLFF.

The rearrangement joins TRBV30 to TRBJ2-5; TRBD1 matches 9 bases. Germline CDR1 GTSNPN, CDR2 SVGIG (reference sequence). V dropped 3 bases and J dropped 2; count of bases not matched to a gene: 7. The CDR3 contains 15 residues. The CDR3 region has the DNA TGTGCCTGGAGCAATGGACAGGGGACTCAAGAGACCCAGTACTTC. It encodes CAWSNGQGTQETQYF. The whole variable domain, filled in from reference TRBV30 and TRBJ2-5, reads SQTIHQWPATLVQPVGSPLSLECTVEGTSNPNLYWYRQAAGRGLQLLFYSVGIGQISSEVPQNLSASRPQDRQFILSSKKLLLSDSGFYLCAWSNGQGTQETQYFGPGTRLLVL.

The chain uses TRBV20-1 and TRBJ2-3; D is unclear. V lost 1 base to trimming and J lost 10 bases, with 9 bases between them. The CDR3 covers 11 residues. Germline V gene sequence: CDR1 DFQATT, CDR2 SNEGSKA (reference sequence). The CDR3 sequence: CSARVTESQYF. The CDR3 bases are TGCAGTGCTAGAGTAACAGAGTCGCAGTATTTT.

This chain links TRBV19 with TRBJ2-7; TRBD1 aligns across 7 bases. The germline V gene has CDR1 LNHDA and CDR2 SQIVND (reference sequence). The CDR3 consists of 15 residues. J gave up 1 base and V 5 bases, and 8 bases lay outside the gene matches. The CDR3 region has the DNA TGTGCCAGTAGTTCTCGACAGGGCCGATCCTACGAGCAGTACTTC. Protein sequence: CASSSRQGRSYEQYF.

This clone was detected a few times. V gene TRBV9 combines with J gene TRBJ1-6, with 7 bases matching TRBD1. V shed 6 bases and J 7 bases; nucleotides not matched to a gene: 7. The CDR3 totals 14 residues. The V gene's germline CDR1 is SGDLS and CDR2 YYNGEE. The CDR3 region is CASKADRANSPLHF. The CDR3 region has the DNA TGTGCCAGCAAGGCCGACAGGGCAAATTCACCCCTCCACTTT.

This clone was detected a few times. The chain joins TRBV7-2 to TRBJ1-2; TRBD1 is a possible D gene (6 bases). V was pared by 5 bases and J by 4 bases, with 14 bases between. The CDR3 is made up of 14 amino acids. Per germline, CDR1 SGHTA and CDR2 FQGNSA. The CDR3 loop is CASSTYRVLYGYTF. In DNA, the CDR3 is TGTGCCAGCAGCACCTACAGGGTCCTCTATGGCTACACCTTC.

Here the CDR3 reads CASSLGGQGADTQYF. CDR3 in DNA: TGTGCCAGCAGCTTAGGGGGACAGGGAGCAGATACGCAGTATTTT. This chain uses TRBV7-9 with TRBJ2-3; 9 bases fit TRBD1. Germline CDR1 and CDR2: SEHNR and FQNEAQ (reference sequence). The CDR3 consists of 15 residues. Unmatched junction bases numbered 3, after V lost 1 base and J lost 4 bases.

The rearrangement uses TRBV5-1 and TRBJ2-5; 10 bases align to TRBD2. V lost 2 bases and J lost 3; bases outside the gene matches: 4. This CDR3 spans 15 amino acids. Germline loops: CDR1 SGHRS, CDR2 YFSETQ. CDR3 nucleotide sequence: TGCGCCAGCAGCTTTGGAACTAGCGGGGAAGAGACCCAGTACTTC. As protein: CASSFGTSGEETQYF.

V is TRBV6-5 and J is TRBJ1-5; TRBD1 is a possible D gene (6 bases). V lost 5 bases to trimming and J lost 3 bases, with 11 bases between them. Germline values: CDR1 MNHEY, CDR2 SVGAGI. The CDR3 runs to 14 residues. The CDR3 sequence is CASSTGSSNQPQHF. CDR3 sequence (DNA): TGTGCCAGCAGTACAGGGTCCTCCAATCAGCCCCAGCATTTT.

The rearrangement uses TRBV28 and TRBJ1-4; tentative D call: TRBD1 (5 bases). Germline assignment: CDR1 MDHEN and CDR2 SYDVKM. V gave up 8 bases and J gave up 2 bases, with 12 bases separating them. CDR3 length: 14 amino acids. The CDR3 region is CASGSGPTNEKLFF. CDR3 coding DNA: TGTGCCAGCGGTTCAGGGCCCACTAATGAAAAACTGTTTTTT.

The V call is TRBV29-1, the J call TRBJ1-2, with TRBD1 identical over 7 bases. V shed 4 bases and J 4 bases; nucleotides not matched to a gene: 0. Germline CDR1 and CDR2: SQVTM and ANQGSEA. This CDR3 has 11 amino acids. CDR3 sequence: CSVGTGYGYTF. CDR3 nucleotides: TGCAGCGTTGGGACAGGCTATGGCTACACCTTC.

The CDR3 DNA follows: TGCGCCAGCAGCCCGGGACAGGGGACCATCTCGGCCGGGGAGCTGTTTTTT. Translating gives CASSPGQGTISAGELFF. This chain joins TRBV4-1 and TRBJ2-2, with 10 positions matching TRBD1. The CDR3 spans 17 residues. Losses at the gene ends were 4 bases for V and 6 bases for J; bases not matched to a gene: 11. From germline, CDR1 is MGHRA and CDR2 YSYEKL.

The gene calls are TRBV12-5 and TRBJ1-6; possible D gene TRBD1, 5 bases. V was shortened by 1 base and J by 7 bases, with 8 bases between the two germline ends. Looked up from germline, CDR1 is LGHNT and CDR2 is FRNRAP. This CDR3 comprises 14 residues. For the CDR3, the DNA is TGTGCTAGTGGTTTGGGACAGCTAAATTCACCCCTCCACTTT. It is translated as CASGLGQLNSPLHF.

This chain connects TRBV9 to TRBJ2-3, with TRBD1 matching over 10 bases. The CDR3 loop spans 15 amino acids. The V segment lost 4 bases and the J segment 7 bases; nucleotides outside the gene matches: 9. Germline CDR1 SGDLS, CDR2 YYNGEE. As DNA, the CDR3 is TGTGCCAGCAGCCGCTCCGGGACAGGGGAGAATACGCAGTATTTT. The encoded protein is CASSRSGTGENTQYF. Full variable domain (outside the CDR3, taken from reference TRBV9 and TRBJ2-3): DSGVTQTPKHLITATGQRVTLRCSPRSGDLSVYWYQQSLDQGLQFLIQYYNGEERAKGNILERFSAQQFPDLHSELNLSSLELGDSALYFCASSRSGTGENTQYFGPGTRLTVL.